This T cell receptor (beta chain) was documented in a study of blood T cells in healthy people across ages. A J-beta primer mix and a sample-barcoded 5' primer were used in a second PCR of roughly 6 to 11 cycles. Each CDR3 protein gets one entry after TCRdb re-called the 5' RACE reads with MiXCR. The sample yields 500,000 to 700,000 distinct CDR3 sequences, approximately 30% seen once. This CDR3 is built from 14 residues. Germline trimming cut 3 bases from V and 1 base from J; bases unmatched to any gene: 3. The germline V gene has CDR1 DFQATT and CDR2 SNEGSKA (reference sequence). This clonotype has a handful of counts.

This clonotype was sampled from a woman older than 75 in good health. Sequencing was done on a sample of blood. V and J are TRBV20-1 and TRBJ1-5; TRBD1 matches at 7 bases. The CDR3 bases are TGCAGTGCTAGCCGGGACAGAAGCAATCAGCCCCAGCATTTT. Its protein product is CSASRDRSNQPQHF.